This T cell receptor beta chain was recovered during a study of blood T cells in healthy people across ages. Details on this clonotype: Its specificity is not known.

Study observations and caveats: With age, beta diversity per million T cells declined roughly linearly, significantly by approximately 40.

Trimming left V 3 bases short and J 11 bases short, with 16 bases between. The germline V gene encodes CDR1 DFQATT and CDR2 SNEGSKA (reference sequence). The CDR3 spans 12 residues. It was with a sample-barcoded 5' primer and a J-beta primer mix that a second PCR of roughly 7 to 12 cycles was run. Tagging of each cDNA molecule was performed by a template-switch adaptor with 12 random nucleotides. TCRdb redid the calling of the 5' RACE reads with MiXCR, one entry per CDR3 protein. This table holds fewer than 1,000,000 distinct CDR3 sequences, 44% found once. This sequence was found in a man in his 60s in good health. V and J are TRBV20-1 and TRBJ2-5; perhaps TRBD2 as D (5 bases). The specimen was blood. The CDR3 DNA sequence: TGCAGTGCTAGCCCCGGGGTCAATGAGCAGTACTTC. This sequence encodes CSASPGVNEQYF.